Listed below are T cell receptor beta chains from one sample, sequenced in a study of identical twins' blood T cells. TCRdb analysed the 5' RACE reads with MiXCR anew, one entry per CDR3 protein. Of about 370,000 distinct CDR3 sequences in the sample, about 28% were seen once. Material for sequencing was PBMCs. The receptors here all came from a woman aged 18-50 years in good health. The CDR3 runs from the conserved cysteine through the conserved F or W.

>TRBJ2-1|TRBV6-7
CASNLDREKYNEQFF
>TRBJ2-1|TRBV20-1
CSARDEGTYSDEQFF
>TRBJ2-1|TRBV10-3
CAISEAQGGLLDEQFF
>TRBJ2-1|TRBV12-3/TRBV12-4
CASSLEGVASVTNEQFF
>TRBJ2-3|TRBV12-5
CASGLGQGSTDTQYF
>TRBJ1-5|TRBV12-3/TRBV12-4
CASSPRLRGNQPQHF
>TRBJ2-3|TRBV25-1
CASSPLSLADTQYF
>TRBJ2-2|TRBV28
CASSSLAGGPVGELFF
>TRBJ2-5|TRBV20-1
CSAPFRTTGLQETQYF
>TRBJ2-1|TRBV18
CASSPSGSSYNEQFF
>TRBJ2-1|TRBV7-9
CASSLGTSGVHEQFF
>TRBJ2-2|TRBV19
CASSILVSANTGELFF
>TRBJ2-1|TRBV3-1
CASSHRTRRNSYNEQFF
>TRBJ2-4|TRBV20-1
CSARIGQGAKNIQYF
>TRBJ2-2|TRBV6-5
CASSYLAGELFF
>TRBJ2-1|TRBV5-5
CASSSSGSLYNEQFF
>TRBJ1-1|TRBV3-1
CASSQVESTEAFF
>TRBJ1-5|TRBV12-3/TRBV12-4
CASSSGGGKPQHF
>TRBJ1-1|TRBV5-5
CASSLGFPNTEAFF
>TRBJ2-7|TRBV10-3
CATSEGSFHEQYF
>TRBJ1-1|TRBV4-2
CASSGGGRINTEAFF
>TRBJ1-4|TRBV7-2
CASSSRSGGGEKLFF
>TRBJ1-1|TRBV20-1
CSAVPGRNTEAFF
>TRBJ2-1|TRBV20-1
CSARRWYNEQFF
>TRBJ2-1|TRBV13
CASSSLAGATYNEQFF
>TRBJ1-5|TRBV12-3/TRBV12-4
CASSLRQGARRIQPQHF
>TRBJ1-2|TRBV19
CASSSDSRGYGYTF
>TRBJ1-2|TRBV30
CACYREGYTF
>TRBJ1-2|TRBV2
CASVRTGDSYGYTF
>TRBJ2-2|TRBV3-1
CASSHSRGPNTGELFF
>TRBJ1-1|TRBV4-1
CASSQGAQQFGRSAEAFF
>TRBJ2-1|TRBV7-2
CASSHVSGGSYNEQFF
>TRBJ1-1|TRBV20-1
CSASHDRSEAFF
>TRBJ2-1|TRBV20-1
CSARPWNEQFF
>TRBJ1-1|TRBV3-1
CASSRQGANTEAFF
>TRBJ1-2|TRBV29-1
CSVGQGMDYGYTF
>TRBJ2-5|TRBV9
CASTVGTTYQETQYF
>TRBJ1-1|TRBV20-1
CSARVVTRGTEAFF
>TRBJ2-7|TRBV7-9
CASSFSPYEQYF
>TRBJ2-1|TRBV7-9
CASSVSESSYNEQFF
>TRBJ1-4|TRBV20-1
CSARFVTENEKLFF
>TRBJ2-1|TRBV20-1
CSAVERKEQFF
>TRBJ1-1|TRBV6-1
CASSVKGYEAFF
>TRBJ1-1|TRBV12-5
CASGPPGLGRGTEAFF
>TRBJ1-2|TRBV7-9
CASKEDRFGRSANYGYTF
>TRBJ1-1|TRBV18
CASSPGTGNTEAFF
>TRBJ1-1|TRBV28
CASSDRNTEAFF
>TRBJ2-1|TRBV29-1
CSGLLDSEYNEQFF
>TRBJ1-2|TRBV19
CASSPGDYGYTF
>TRBJ2-3|TRBV20-1
CSAGETGNTQYF
>TRBJ1-1|TRBV14
CASRPTGQARTEAFF
>TRBJ1-1|TRBV20-1
CSARVQAGAFF
>TRBJ1-2|TRBV29-1
CSVEQLNYGYTF
>TRBJ1-5|TRBV6-6
CASTLGGGNQPQHF
>TRBJ1-5|TRBV6-2/TRBV6-3
CASSSLTGKEQPQHF
>TRBJ1-2|TRBV6-2/TRBV6-3
CASSYSIPGRTGYGYTF
>TRBJ1-5|TRBV3-1
CASSQDGGYNSNQPQHF
>TRBJ1-1|TRBV7-9
CASSGTGTEAFF
>TRBJ2-6|TRBV12-3/TRBV12-4
CASVPQVLSSGASVLTF